Listed here are 16 T cell receptor beta chains from one sample, sequenced in a study of shared clonotypes between healthy human individuals (dated by TCRdb to between 2020 and 2021). The library was generated by the immunoSEQ multiplex PCR assay. In its TCRdb copy, this immuneACCESS table keeps in-frame sequences only and misses some clones. Where compared with another copy, unresolved V genes explain less than half of these, and the others have no known cause. The sample table lists about 490,000 clones, approximately 84% of them with a count of one. The ten most abundant clones make up about 13% of the sample. The sequencing sample was made of PBMCs. These receptors were taken from a woman aged 35 to 49 in good health. Some clones in this sample may be carry-over from other donors' samples.

For this clone: With only one base between it and a far larger clone, this is likely a read error. The sample carries other DNA sequences with the same CDR3. The CDR3 nucleotides are TGTGCCAGCAGCTTAGCGGTGAGAACAGGTGGACTGGGGTCCTACGAGCAGTACTTC. It encodes CASSLAVRTGGLGSYEQYF. The V gene is TRBV7-9, the J gene TRBJ2-7; D may match TRBD1 or TRBD2 (5 bases each). The ends were cut back, 0 bases at V and 1 base at J, with 22 bases in the middle. This CDR3 is built from 19 residues. CDR1 is SEHNR, CDR2 FQNEAQ, per germline (reference sequence).

The rearrangement links TRBV9 to TRBJ2-5; no clear D gene. CDR1 is SGDLS, CDR2 YYNGEE, per germline. V lost 0 bases and J lost 0, with 9 bases in between. The CDR3 spans 15 residues. For the CDR3, the DNA is TGTGCCAGCAGCGTAGGGGCCCACGACCAAGAGACCCAGTACTTC. It yields the protein CASSVGAHDQETQYF.

In its sample, this clone was seen a few times. A far more abundant clone sits one base away, making this likely a read error. Distinct nucleotide sequences in the sample also encode this CDR3. The chain links TRBV2 to TRBJ1-3; 10 positions match TRBD1. The end of the DNA is better explained by TRBJ2-2, so the J call may be wrong. Germline CDR1 reads SNHLY; CDR2 reads FYNNEI. The CDR3 has 16 residues. The CDR3 bases are TGTGCCAGCTCTGGGACAGGGGTCGGTCTCACCGGGGAGCTGTTTTTT. Its protein is CASSGTGVGLTGELFF.

This rearrangement joins TRBV6-6 to TRBJ1-2, with D possibly being TRBD1 (6 bases). Germline loops: CDR1 MNHNY, CDR2 SVGAGI (reference sequence). The CDR3 sequence is 13 residues long. V was clipped by 5 bases and J by 2 bases, with 9 bases between them. CDR3 bases: TGTGCCAGCAGTGTCGACAGGAACTATGGCTACACCTTC. Translation: CASSVDRNYGYTF.

The rearrangement joins TRBV4-1 to TRBJ1-1, with D maybe TRBD1 (6 bases). The CDR3 is 12 amino acids. Germline V lookup: CDR1 MGHRA, CDR2 YSYEKL. Trimming cost V 6 bases and J 1 base, with 6 bases left between them. The CDR3 DNA sequence: TGCGCCAGCAGGACAGGGAACACTGAAGCTTTCTTT. Translated, it gives CASRTGNTEAFF.

Of note for this clone: Given a far larger clone just one base away, this is likely a sequencing read error. No conserved phenylalanine or tryptophan is present at the end of the CDR3, so a read error is the likely explanation. This chain connects TRBV15 to TRBJ2-7; 8 bases align to TRBD1. The trim removed 1 base at V and 3 bases at J, leaving 11 bases unmatched. This CDR3 comprises 17 residues. The germline V gene encodes CDR1 LNHNV and CDR2 YYDKDF (reference sequence). In nucleotides, the CDR3 is TGTGCCACCAGCAGAGGGGCGGCAGGGGGCTTCAACTACGAGCAGTACCTC. It translates to CATSRGAAGGFNYEQYL.

The rearrangement uses TRBV10-2 and TRBJ2-1, with 10 bases matching TRBD2. After removal of 6 bases from V and 7 bases from J, the junction contained 15 bases not matched to a gene. The germline CDR1 and CDR2 sequences are WSHSY and SAAADI. There are 17 residues in the CDR3. The CDR3 DNA reads as TGCGCCAGCAGAATGGGGTGGGCTAGCGGGAGAGGGAATGAGCAGTTCTTC. The encoded protein is CASRMGWASGRGNEQFF.

The CDR3 sequence is CASSIELAGSGRDEQYF. CDR3 DNA sequence: TGTGCCAGCAGCATAGAACTAGCGGGGAGTGGGAGGGACGAGCAGTACTTC. The V and J genes are TRBV7-2 and TRBJ1-2; TRBD2 agrees at 10 bases. Gene TRBJ2-7 matches the end of the DNA better, so the J call may be wrong. The CDR3 contains 17 residues. Germline-derived CDR1 and CDR2 are SGHTA and FQGNSA.

The chain joins TRBV6-1 to TRBJ2-2; the D is unclear. The germline CDR1 and CDR2 sequences are MNHNS and SASEGT. This CDR3 comprises 14 residues. The V end was cut by 4 bases, the J end by 6 bases, with 12 bases between. The CDR3 DNA reads TGTGCCAGCAGTGGAGTTTCCCCCGCCGGGGAGCTGTTTTTT. This sequence encodes CASSGVSPAGELFF.

The chain carries TRBV6-1 and TRBJ2-7, with 8 bases identical to TRBD1. Germline values: CDR1 MNHNS, CDR2 SASEGT. The CDR3 is 14 residues long. J gave up 4 bases and V 8 bases, and 10 bases lay outside the gene matches. The CDR3 coding sequence is TGTGCCAGCCAGGCCGACAGGGGTCTTTACGAGCAGTACTTC. This translates into CASQADRGLYEQYF.

This clone was found once. The chain employs TRBV13 and TRBJ2-7, with TRBD2 matching over 9 bases. Unmatched junction bases numbered 10, after V lost 3 bases and J lost 7 bases. The CDR3 is 15 residues long. Germline V gene data show CDR1 as PRHDT and CDR2 as FYEKMQ (reference sequence). This CDR3 is CASSFSGTSRREQYF. CDR3 DNA: TGTGCCAGCAGCTTTTCCGGGACTAGCCGAAGGGAGCAGTACTTC.

The CDR3 region has the DNA TGCGCCAGCAGCTGGACAGGCACCGGGGAGCTGTTTTTT. Protein product: CASSWTGTGELFF. The chain has TRBV5-1 and TRBJ2-2, with 7 bases matching TRBD1. The CDR3 totals 13 residues. Per germline, CDR1 SGHRS and CDR2 YFSETQ. V dropped 3 bases and J dropped 4; count of bases not matched to a gene: 0.

The chain carries TRBV19 and TRBJ2-5, with D maybe TRBD1 (5 bases). Trimming stripped 5 bases from V and 0 bases from J, with 13 bases between. The CDR3 is made up of 15 amino acids. The germline V gene has CDR1 LNHDA and CDR2 SQIVND (reference sequence). CDR3 DNA: TGTGCCAGTAGTGGGTTGGCAGGGAACCAAGAGACCCAGTACTTC. This gives the protein CASSGLAGNQETQYF.

For this clone: Other DNA sequences in this sample translate to the same CDR3. The chain joins TRBV29-1 to TRBJ1-1; 8 bases map to TRBD1. The CDR3 sequence is 13 residues long. Per germline, CDR1 SQVTM and CDR2 ANQGSEA. Losses at the gene ends were 4 bases for V and 1 base for J; bases not matched to a gene: 2. CDR3 sequence (DNA): TGCAGCGTTGCAACAGGGGGGAACACTGAAGCTTTCTTT. Its translation: CSVATGGNTEAFF.

The chain joins TRBV2 to TRBJ1-6; D remains ambiguous. The CDR3 covers 15 residues. CDR1 and CDR2 from the germline V gene are SNHLY and FYNNEI. This CDR3 reads CVTSRRSSYNSPLHF. For the CDR3, the DNA is TGTGTCACCTCTCGGAGGAGCTCCTATAATTCACCCCTCCACTTT.

The chain links TRBV28 to TRBJ1-3; D uncertain. The CDR3 length is 12 residues. CDR1 is MDHEN, CDR2 SYDVKM, per germline. With 1 base removed from V and 2 bases from J, the gap between germline ends came to 0 bases. CDR3 sequence reads: CASSLSGNTIYF. The CDR3 coding sequence is TGTGCCAGCAGTTTATCTGGAAACACCATATATTTT.